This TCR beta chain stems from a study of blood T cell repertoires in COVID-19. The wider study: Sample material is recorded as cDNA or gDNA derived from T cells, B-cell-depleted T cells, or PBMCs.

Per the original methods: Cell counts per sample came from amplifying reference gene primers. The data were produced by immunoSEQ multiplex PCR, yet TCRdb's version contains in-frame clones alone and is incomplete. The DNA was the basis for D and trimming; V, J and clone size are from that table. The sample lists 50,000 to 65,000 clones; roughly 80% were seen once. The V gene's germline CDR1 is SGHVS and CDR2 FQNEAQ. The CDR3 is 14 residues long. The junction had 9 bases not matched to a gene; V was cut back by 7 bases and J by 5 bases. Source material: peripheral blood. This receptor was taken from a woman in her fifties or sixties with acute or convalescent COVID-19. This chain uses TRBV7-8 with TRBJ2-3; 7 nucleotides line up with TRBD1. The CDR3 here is CASNPTGFKDTQYF. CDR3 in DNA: TGTGCCAGCAACCCGACAGGGTTTAAAGATACGCAGTATTTT.